This TCR beta chain emerged from a study of blood T cell repertoires in COVID-19. Study details: Specimens from acute and convalescent COVID-19 originated in the United States, Italy and Spain. From T cells, B-cell-depleted T cells, or PBMCs came the material, which was cDNA or gDNA.

This clone was detected only a few times. CDR3 length: 14 amino acids. Per the germline V gene, CDR1 is MRHNA and CDR2 is SNTAGT. V was pared by 7 bases and J by 5 bases, with 14 bases between. How the authors handled the data: Reference gene primer amplification gave estimated nucleated cell counts. Profiled with immunoSEQ multiplex PCR; TCRdb holds only in-frame clones, not every one. That table furnishes V, J and clone size, whereas the DNA furnished D and trimming. The data show 120,000 or so clones, 85% to 90% seen once. The sequence derives from a woman older than 75 with acute or convalescent COVID-19. The chain employs TRBV6-4 and TRBJ2-2; TRBD2 is a possible D gene (5 bases). Sequenced material: peripheral blood. CDR3 bases: TGTGCCAGCACCCCAAGACCGGGGACCGGGGAGCTGTTTTTT. The encoded protein is CASTPRPGTGELFF.